This passage covers 32 T cell receptor beta chains from one sample sequenced in a study of blood T cell repertoires in COVID-19 (dated by TCRdb to about 2020). Library construction relied on the immunoSEQ multiplex PCR assay. The clones in this table, taken by TCRdb from immuneACCESS, are in-frame only. Not every clone is retained; where verified, under half of the shortfall comes from an unresolved V gene, and the cause of the rest is unknown. This sample lists some 350,000 clones; 80% to 90% were detected once. The ten largest clones add up to under 3% of the sample. The specimen sequenced was peripheral blood. The receptors come from a man in his thirties or forties with active or convalescent COVID-19.

The V and J genes are TRBV10-3 and TRBJ2-7; 12 nucleotides align to TRBD2. Germline trimming cut 6 bases from V and 9 bases from J; bases unmatched to any gene: 3. CDR1 is ENHRY and CDR2 is SYGVKD in the germline V gene. This CDR3 has 12 residues. As DNA, the CDR3 is TGTGCCATCAGACTAGCGGGAGGAAGGCAGTACTTC. Translating gives CAIRLAGGRQYF.

This clone was seen only a few times. CDR3 protein: CASSSSGRGYEQYF. CDR3 bases: TGTGCCAGCAGCTCTAGCGGGAGGGGGTACGAGCAGTACTTC. The rearrangement uses TRBV6-5 and TRBJ2-7; TRBD2 aligns across 12 bases. Trimming took 6 bases from V and 4 from J; bases not matched to a gene: 4. Germline V gives CDR1 MNHEY, CDR2 SVGAGI. CDR3 length equals 14 residues.

The chain links TRBV9 to TRBJ2-2, with TRBD2 as a possible D gene (6 bases). Trimming took off 3 bases at V and 7 bases at J, with 7 bases between the two ends. This CDR3 is 12 amino acids long. In germline, CDR1 is SGDLS, CDR2 YYNGEE. CDR3 in DNA: TGTGCCAGCAGCGGGGAGGTCGGGGAGCTGTTTTTT. Protein product: CASSGEVGELFF.

The V gene is TRBV2, the J gene TRBJ2-5; tentative D call: TRBD2 (7 bases). CDR1 is SNHLY and CDR2 is FYNNEI in the germline V gene. Trimming cost V 5 bases and J 2 bases, with 15 bases left between them. This CDR3 spans 15 amino acids. The CDR3 here is CASSTEGGPQETQYF. For the CDR3, the DNA is TGTGCCAGCAGTACCGAGGGGGGGCCGCAAGAGACCCAGTACTTC.

J is TRBJ1-3 and V is TRBV28; weak D call: TRBD1 (5 bases). There are 15 residues in the CDR3. Germline loops: CDR1 MDHEN, CDR2 SYDVKM. Trimming took 2 bases from V and 2 from J, leaving 10 bases between them. The CDR3 sequence is CASSLGGEAGNTIYF. For the CDR3, the DNA is TGTGCCAGCAGTTTAGGGGGGGAGGCTGGAAACACCATATATTTT. The full variable domain, completed using reference TRBV28 and TRBJ1-3, is DVKVTQSSRYLVKRTGEKVFLECVQDMDHENMFWYRQDPGLGLRLIYFSYDVKMKEKGDIPEGYSVSREKKERFSLILESASTNQTSMYLCASSLGGEAGNTIYFGEGSWLTVV.

This clone occurred a few times. J is TRBJ2-3 and V is TRBV9, with D maybe TRBD1 (6 bases). Germline CDR1 and CDR2: SGDLS and YYNGEE. The CDR3 has 12 residues. V was trimmed by 4 bases and J by 11 bases, leaving 14 bases between them. Here the CDR3 reads CASSLQQGWQYF. The CDR3 nucleotides read TGTGCCAGCAGCCTCCAACAGGGTTGGCAGTATTTT.

This clone has just one count. The chain uses TRBV11-2 and TRBJ1-3; 7 bases are a match to TRBD1. In germline, CDR1 is SGHAT, CDR2 FQNNGV. The CDR3 sequence is 14 residues long. The V and J ends lost 3 bases and 6 bases, in that order; junction bases with no gene match: 5. Written as DNA, the CDR3 is TGTGCCAGCAGCTTGGGGACAGCTCAAAACACCATATATTTT. Its translation is CASSLGTAQNTIYF.

The chain has TRBV5-1 and TRBJ2-1; perhaps TRBD1 as D (7 bases). Germline V gives CDR1 SGHRS, CDR2 YFSETQ. The length of the CDR3 is 17 residues. V lost 0 bases to trimming and J lost 5 bases, with 18 bases between them. The chain's CDR3 is CASSLEAAGGIDNEQFF. Here the CDR3 DNA reads TGCGCCAGCAGCTTGGAGGCGGCAGGGGGGATCGACAATGAGCAGTTCTTC.

This clone was found a few times. V is TRBV7-2 and J is TRBJ1-2, with 7 bases matching TRBD1. With V trimmed by 1 base and J by 8 bases, 7 bases remained unmatched. The CDR3 has 14 residues. Germline-derived CDR1 and CDR2 are SGHTA and FQGNSA. The CDR3 coding sequence is TGTGCCAGCAGCTTAGAGTTACAGGGGCGCGGCTACACCTTC. The encoded protein is CASSLELQGRGYTF.

The V and J genes are TRBV5-6 and TRBJ2-4, with 9 bases that match TRBD1. The length of the CDR3 is 19 residues. Trimming at V came to 6 bases and at J to 0 bases, leaving 16 bases not matched to a gene. The germline gives CDR1 SGHDT, CDR2 YYEEEE. The CDR3 DNA reads as TGTGCCAGCATGATCTTGGGACAGGGCGAGGGGATAGCCAAAAACATTCAGTACTTC. Its translation: CASMILGQGEGIAKNIQYF.

The CDR3 DNA sequence: TGTGCCAGCAGCTTGGTCGGGACTTTTGCCTACGAGCAGTACTTC. It yields the protein CASSLVGTFAYEQYF. The chain couples TRBV5-4 to TRBJ2-7; D might be TRBD2 (6 bases). This CDR3 has 15 amino acids. The germline CDR1 and CDR2 sequences are SGHNT and YYREEE (reference sequence). V was trimmed by 0 bases and J by 2 bases, leaving 12 bases between them. Full variable domain (remainder filled in from reference TRBV5-4 and TRBJ2-7): ETGVTQSPTHLIKTRGQQVTLRCSSQSGHNTVSWYQQALGQGPQFIFQYYREEENGRGNFPPRFSGLQFPNYSSELNVNALELDDSALYLCASSLVGTFAYEQYFGPGTRLTVT.

The gene calls are TRBV30 and TRBJ1-6, with a weak D call TRBD1 (6 bases). The V and J ends lost 5 bases and 4 bases respectively, with 12 bases between them. Germline CDR1 GTSNPN, CDR2 SVGIG (reference sequence). CDR3 length: 14 residues. In DNA, the CDR3 is TGTGCCTGGGGGCTACAGGGTTATAATTCACCCCTCCACTTT. This sequence encodes CAWGLQGYNSPLHF.

The table lists this clone with a count of one. This chain links TRBV5-1 with TRBJ2-7, with TRBD1 identical over 9 bases. The CDR3 runs 15 residues. Germline V gene sequence: CDR1 SGHRS, CDR2 YFSETQ. Trimming took 4 bases from V and 3 from J; bases not matched to a gene: 8. The CDR3 loop reads CASSISGTGFYEQYF. The CDR3 coding sequence is TGCGCCAGCAGCATTTCCGGGACAGGGTTCTACGAGCAGTACTTC.

V and J are TRBV19 and TRBJ2-2; D is possibly TRBD1 (6 bases). This CDR3 contains 13 residues. Between the trimmed V and J ends, which lost 7 bases and 1 base, there was a span of 7 bases. Germline assignment: CDR1 LNHDA and CDR2 SQIVND (reference sequence). For the CDR3, the DNA is TGTGCCAGTACGGGACAGAACACCGGGGAGCTGTTTTTT. This translates into CASTGQNTGELFF.

V gene TRBV9 combines with J gene TRBJ2-2, with a weak D call TRBD2 (6 bases). CDR3 size: 16 residues. Trimming cost V 1 base and J 2 bases, with 12 bases left between them. From germline, CDR1 is SGDLS and CDR2 YYNGEE. The CDR3 protein is CASSVMAGTNTGELFF. The CDR3 nucleotides read TGTGCCAGCAGCGTAATGGCGGGGACCAACACCGGGGAGCTGTTTTTT.

This sequence joins TRBV11-3 and TRBJ1-5; weak D call: TRBD1 (6 bases). Germline V CDR1 and CDR2: SGHNT, YENEEA. The CDR3 has 15 residues. Deletions cut 2 bases from V and 4 bases from J, with 12 bases between. In DNA form, the CDR3 reads TGTGCCAGCAGCTTAAACGGGCAGGGGAATCAGCCCCAGCATTTT. Its translation: CASSLNGQGNQPQHF. The complete variable domain, with remaining parts taken from reference TRBV11-3 and TRBJ1-5, reads EAGVVQSPRYKIIEKKQPVAFWCNPISGHNTLYWYLQNLGQGPELLIRYENEEAVDDSQLPKDRFSAERLKGVDSTLKIQPAELGDSAVYLCASSLNGQGNQPQHFGDGTRLSIL.

J is TRBJ2-1 and V is TRBV29-1; 8 bases align to TRBD2. Germline CDR1 and CDR2: SQVTM and ANQGSEA. The CDR3 runs 15 residues. J gave up 3 bases and V 0 bases, and 4 bases lay outside the gene matches. The CDR3 DNA follows: TGCAGCGTTGAAGAGGAAGCGGGAGTCTACAATGAGCAGTTCTTC. This translates into CSVEEEAGVYNEQFF.

The chain employs TRBV6-4 and TRBJ2-1; 11 bases map to TRBD2. The length of the CDR3 is 17 residues. The V segment lost 4 bases and the J segment 4 bases; nucleotides outside the gene matches: 9. The germline gives CDR1 MRHNA, CDR2 SNTAGT. The CDR3 sequence: CASSVRFSGGAYNEQFF. The CDR3 DNA sequence: TGTGCCAGCAGTGTTCGATTTAGCGGGGGGGCGTACAATGAGCAGTTCTTC.

This chain connects TRBV11-3 to TRBJ2-2; TRBD2 is a possible D gene (6 bases). Deletions cut 5 bases from V and 7 bases from J, with 17 bases between. The CDR3 is made up of 15 amino acids. Germline loops: CDR1 SGHNT, CDR2 YENEEA. CDR3 bases: TGTGCCAGCAGCCCCCGACTAGTCTCGGTCGGGGAGCTGTTTTTT. It translates to CASSPRLVSVGELFF.

This clone was seen a few times. The rearrangement links TRBV27 to TRBJ2-1; TRBD2 matches at 12 bases. Germline CDR1 and CDR2: MNHEY and SMNVEV (reference sequence). Germline trimming cut 5 bases from V and 9 bases from J; bases unmatched to any gene: 8. The CDR3 totals 15 residues. The CDR3 region is CASSPRLAGALEQFF. The DNA of the CDR3 is TGTGCCAGCAGTCCCCGACTAGCGGGAGCACTTGAGCAGTTCTTC.

About this clone itself: Other DNA sequences in this sample translate to the same CDR3. This chain joins TRBV27 and TRBJ1-6; D is ambiguous. V was pared by 2 bases and J by 9 bases, with 17 bases between. The CDR3 loop spans 16 amino acids. The V gene's germline CDR1 is MNHEY and CDR2 SMNVEV (reference sequence). This CDR3 is CASSLIPPQLSSPLHF. The CDR3 coding sequence is TGTGCCAGCAGTTTAATCCCCCCTCAACTTAGTTCACCCCTCCACTTT.

This clone appeared a few times. The chain employs TRBV7-6 and TRBJ1-2, with unresolved D. The CDR3 spans 16 residues. Germline assignment: CDR1 SGHVS and CDR2 FNYEAQ. Trimming removed 0 bases at V and 4 bases at J, with 15 bases between. CDR3 protein: CASSLAKEGGSYGYTF. CDR3 DNA sequence: TGTGCCAGCAGCTTAGCGAAGGAGGGAGGAAGCTATGGCTACACCTTC.

CDR3 DNA sequence: TGCACCAGCAGCCAAGTAGAGGGACTAGGTTACTTC. Translating it yields CTSSQVEGLGYF. The chain recombines TRBV1 with TRBJ2-7; TRBD2, as called in the table, went unchecked against the DNA. TRBV1 is a pseudogene locus. This CDR3 is 12 amino acids long.

CDR3 residues: CASRLQGKTEAFF. The CDR3 DNA sequence: TGTGCCAGCAGACTACAGGGTAAAACTGAAGCTTTCTTT. The V and J genes are TRBV28 and TRBJ1-1; TRBD1 might be the D (6 bases). Germline V gene data show CDR1 as MDHEN and CDR2 as SYDVKM. There are 13 residues in the CDR3. V gave up 6 bases and J gave up 5 bases, with 13 bases separating them.

CDR3 sequence reads: CASSPLGLAGEDEQFF. The CDR3 nucleotides read TGCGCCAGCAGCCCTCTAGGGCTAGCGGGAGAGGATGAGCAGTTCTTC. The chain recombines TRBV4-3 with TRBJ2-1; 10 positions agree with TRBD2. CDR1 is LGHNA and CDR2 is YSLEER in the germline V gene. The CDR3 sequence is 16 residues long. V trimming: 4 bases; J trimming: 8 bases; junction bases outside the gene matches: 11.

This chain connects TRBV4-1 to TRBJ1-2; 8 bases agree with TRBD1. V lost 5 bases and J lost 0; bases outside the gene matches: 8. Germline V gives CDR1 MGHRA, CDR2 YSYEKL. The CDR3 totals 16 residues. As DNA, the CDR3 is TGCGCCAGCAGCGACAGGGGAAGGGCCGCTAACTATGGCTACACCTTC. Protein sequence: CASSDRGRAANYGYTF.

This sequence joins TRBV6-5 and TRBJ1-2; 9 bases are shared with TRBD1. The CDR3 loop spans 14 amino acids. Germline CDR1 and CDR2: MNHEY and SVGAGI. With 5 bases clipped from V and 4 bases from J, the junction kept 5 bases outside the gene matches. The CDR3 nucleotides are TGTGCCAGCAGTAGGGACAGGGCTCCCTATGGCTACACCTTC. Its protein is CASSRDRAPYGYTF.

The gene calls are TRBV6-2 or TRBV6-3 and TRBJ1-2; no clear D gene. V was cut by 5 bases and J by 7 bases, with 11 bases left in between. Germline V lookup: CDR1 MNHEY, CDR2 SVGEGT. CDR3 length: 12 amino acids. CDR3 nucleotide sequence: TGTGCCAGCAGTGCCGACATCGGTGGCTACACCTTC. Translated: CASSADIGGYTF.

The J gene is TRBJ1-1, the V gene TRBV30; D not resolved. In germline, CDR1 is GTSNPN, CDR2 SVGIG (reference sequence). The CDR3 has 14 amino acids. Trimming took 0 bases from V and 0 from J, leaving 8 bases between them. CDR3 nucleotide sequence: TGTGCCTGGAGTGTCAGAATTATGAACACTGAAGCTTTCTTT. Translated: CAWSVRIMNTEAFF. The variable domain in full, with the rest retrieved from reference TRBV30 and TRBJ1-1, is SQTIHQWPATLVQPVGSPLSLECTVEGTSNPNLYWYRQAAGRGLQLLFYSVGIGQISSEVPQNLSASRPQDRQFILSSKKLLLSDSGFYLCAWSVRIMNTEAFFGQGTRLTVV.

CDR3 sequence (DNA): TGTGCCAGCAGCTCCTTACATCTTAAGGGAGGCGAGCAGTACTTC. As protein: CASSSLHLKGGEQYF. The V gene is TRBV11-2, the J gene TRBJ2-7; D may be TRBD2 (6 bases). The V end was cut by 4 bases, the J end by 6 bases, with 19 bases between. The germline CDR1 and CDR2 sequences are SGHAT and FQNNGV. The CDR3 consists of 15 residues.

This chain connects TRBV5-4 to TRBJ1-2, with a tentative D call TRBD1 (5 bases). The CDR3 loop spans 13 amino acids. Germline V gives CDR1 SGHNT, CDR2 YYREEE (reference sequence). The V end was cut by 1 base, the J end by 8 bases, with 12 bases between. CDR3 residues: CASSLMTSGGYTF. The CDR3 DNA reads as TGTGCCAGCAGCTTGATGACCTCAGGGGGCTACACCTTC. Combining the CDR3 with reference TRBV5-4 and TRBJ1-2 gives the whole variable domain ETGVTQSPTHLIKTRGQQVTLRCSSQSGHNTVSWYQQALGQGPQFIFQYYREEENGRGNFPPRFSGLQFPNYSSELNVNALELDDSALYLCASSLMTSGGYTFGSGTRLTVV.

The chain is built from TRBV2 and TRBJ2-2; D gene unclear. The CDR3 is made up of 14 amino acids. Germline V gives CDR1 SNHLY, CDR2 FYNNEI. The germline V and J ends were trimmed by 6 bases and 1 base, with 9 bases remaining between them. The CDR3 loop reads CASRVNKNTGELFF. The CDR3 region has the DNA TGTGCCAGCAGGGTCAACAAGAACACCGGGGAGCTGTTTTTT.